This TCR beta chain was captured by sequencing in a study of human T cells and chemical hapten exposure (dated by TCRdb to about 2021). Regarding the complete study: For sensitization, 2% DPC in acetone was applied to a 2 cm by 2 cm area of upper inner arm skin. Throughout the approximately 25-week study period, patients were also given weekly therapeutic DPC doses on the scalp. Patch tests used Finn chambers with 0.01% DPC on the upper back, scored after 6 days by International Contact Dermatitis Research Group standards. The patient cohort, mostly female, included alopecia areata with under or over 50% scalp involvement, alopecia totalis and alopecia universalis. Libraries were pooled for sequencing, and variation in per-sample TCR yields was attributed mainly to small differences in library volumes within the pool. The study tracked peripheral blood TCR repertoire changes in vivo during primary and secondary sensitization to the hapten diphenylcyclopropenone (DPC) in alopecia patients. Blood samples were taken from patients before sensitization (week 0) and at 2, 6 and about 24 weeks after DPC sensitization. Nearly 30 alopecia patients provided blood for TCR sequencing at one to four time points (pre-sensitization, 2, 6 and 24 weeks).

Overall results and qualifications from the work: Because all patients had alopecia, a presumed autoimmune disease, the immune response of the patients might differ from that of healthy individuals. Repeated subsampling changed both the strength of the expansion versus patch-test correlation and the threshold at which that correlation became significant. Compared with pre-sensitization or healthy control sets, expanded TCRs formed significantly more large CDR3 similarity clusters, which is consistent with antigen-driven responses. DPC sensitization did not change how many TCRs were above 1 in 1000 frequency, and no evidence was found of alterations in global repertoire structure. Patch test score was positively correlated with the number of PT1 expanded TCRs, with significance at thresholds 8, 16 and 32 but not at 4.

V loses 5 bases of germline sequence and J loses 3 bases, and the interval between the two ends is 11 bases. CDR1 and CDR2 were assigned from the germline V gene as MNHNS and SASEGT. The CDR3, from cysteine to phenylalanine, totals 13 residues. Kept here is only the CDR3 DNA, which spans 39 bases and is read in frame from base 1. This clonotype was seen a handful of times. Its antigen target is currently unknown. Nothing much larger sits one base from this clone, and base qualities are not available. In light of the paper, this sample's time point label describes: pre-sensitization, week 0. According to the study, the label for this sample's treatment or condition signals: therapeutic diphenylcyclopropenone sensitization with weekly scalp DPC. Blood at each patch-test visit was drawn before the patch test was applied. Eligible patients were aged 18 to 70, diagnosed with alopecia, deemed suitable for DPC therapy, and excluded if pregnant. Total RNA was extracted from unfractionated whole blood that had been collected in Tempus Blood RNA tubes.

Library preparation used RACE. Data came from a NextSeq 500. During library preparation, unique molecular identifiers were attached to individual cDNA molecules so that TCRs could be counted quantitatively and reproducibly. For every blood RNA sample, sequencing covered both the TCR alpha and TCR beta chains. For the original study's pipeline: The median number of TCRs per sample was 95,638, ranging from about 23,224 to 750,000. V, J and CDR3 annotation of the TCR reads was carried out using the Decombinator software suite. For the PS versus PT1 abundance plots, all samples were subsampled to the same number of TCRs (28,000). Expanded TCRs were defined as absent before sensitization and observed at least eight times at the 2-week time point. The public reads were quality trimmed at Q25 with fastp and then assembled into clones with MiXCR by TCRdb, keeping productive beta chains. Entries that share a CDR3 protein sequence are merged under the most common genes and DNA. None of the V and J calls come from the authors' own analysis; TCRdb made them. The sample data list about 80,000 distinct CDR3 sequences, and 14% of these were observed just once. Clones ranked in the top ten supply roughly 4.6% of the sample.

The V and J genes are TRBV6-1 and TRBJ2-7, with the D gene call left open. This clonotype was sampled from a woman aged 50 to 65 with alopecia areata. Some clones in this sample may be carry-over from other donors' samples. The specimen comprised whole blood, sampled in connection with sensitization to the hapten diphenylcyclopropenone (DPC). This receptor carries the CDR3 CASSLLYRYEQYF. The nucleotide sequence reads as follows: TGTGCCAGCAGTCTCCTTTACCGCTACGAGCAGTACTTC.